The subject of this entry is one TCR beta chain. The table lists this clonotype with a few counts. This receptor's antigen is unknown. No much larger clone exists at a distance of one base, and base qualities are not known. This record comes from a study of early T cells in non-severe SARS-CoV-2 infection listed by TCRdb under 2021. A note on the overall study: Bulk RNA from unsorted whole blood was used for TCR sequencing, so alpha and beta chains could not be paired.

The study was a case-control design nested within a healthcare worker cohort in London, UK, with weekly nasopharyngeal swab PCR tests and blood sampling. Healthcare workers were recruited between 23 and 31 March 2020, during the week of the UK lockdown, and were followed weekly for up to about 15 weeks. Broad study findings and their caveats: VDJdb matching was skewed toward anti-spike CD8 responses and likely underestimated virus-specific expansions by missing private and CD4 specificities.

V drops 5 bases and J drops 4 bases, leaving 9 bases in between. The CDR1 and CDR2 encoded by the germline V gene are WSHSY and SAAADI. Its CDR3 holds 13 amino acids, cysteine through phenylalanine. Only the CDR3 DNA is retained, 39 bases long and in frame from the first base. The library was produced with 5' RACE. The sample was run on a NextSeq 500. Unique molecular identifiers were attached to individual cDNA molecules in the TCR library protocol so that sequencing error and PCR bias could be corrected. Both TCR alpha and beta chains were sequenced, and tight co-correlation was observed between alpha and beta sequence abundances in each sample. On the authors' methods: V gene, J gene and CDR3 annotation of TCR sequences was performed with Decombinator V4. TCRs were defined as expanded if a significant change between any two time points was detected under a Poisson model with p below 0.0001. TCR abundances were normalised to the total number of TCRs sequenced in each sample and reported as counts per million. TRAV1-2 paired with TRAJ12, TRAJ20 or TRAJ33 defined MAIT TCRs, while TRAV10 paired with TRAJ18 defined iNKT TCRs. VDJdb, accessed 1 November 2021, was searched for CMV, EBV and SARS-CoV-2 annotated TCRs, excluding TCRs annotated for multiple antigens. TCRdb trimmed public reads at Q25 via fastp, called clones via MiXCR and kept in-frame beta chains. For every CDR3 protein sequence, its rows merge into one entry that carries the most common genes and DNA. For this entry, the V and J calls and clone size follow TCRdb and not the study's own pipeline. The sample table holds tens of thousands of distinct CDR3 sequences, of which 15% to 19% were seen once. The ten largest make up less than 15% of the sample.

The TCR originated in an adult who was a healthcare worker with PCR-confirmed SARS-CoV-2 infection or an uninfected control (not recorded which). This chain is built from TRBV10-2 and TRBJ1-5; the D gene cannot be resolved reliably. Sequencing was carried out using whole blood. The base sequence is TGCGCCAGCAGTCAGAATTATAATCAGCCCCAGCATTTT. Translated, this gives CASSQNYNQPQHF.